This section outlines one TCR beta chain sequence together with its context. The antigen is undetermined. With 60 Vbeta and 13 Jbeta primers, the PCR was carried out. The protocol was immunoSEQ multiplex PCR, while the TCRdb copy is restricted to in-frame clones and leaves out a portion. This table holds 80,000 to 100,000 clones, 65% to 85% found once. The data derive from a study of cytomegalovirus exposure and HLA in healthy donors. Study information: HLA-typed donors were the source of around 80 million unique TCRs, which an early data release held. Study findings and constraints: Common viral pathogens (according to a later analysis) appeared linked to several of the most significant clusters.

Material: PBMCs. The TCR sequence derives from a man aged 35 to 55 in good health and CMV-seropositive.

CDR3 sequence reads: CASSLALSGANVLTF. The CDR3 DNA reads as TGTGCCAGCAGCTTGGCTCTCTCTGGGGCCAACGTCCTGACTTTC. This sequence joins TRBV5-6 and TRBJ2-6; D gene uncertain. V was pared by 0 bases and J by 0 bases, with 4 bases between. Germline assignment: CDR1 SGHDT and CDR2 YYEEEE. This CDR3 is built from 15 residues.